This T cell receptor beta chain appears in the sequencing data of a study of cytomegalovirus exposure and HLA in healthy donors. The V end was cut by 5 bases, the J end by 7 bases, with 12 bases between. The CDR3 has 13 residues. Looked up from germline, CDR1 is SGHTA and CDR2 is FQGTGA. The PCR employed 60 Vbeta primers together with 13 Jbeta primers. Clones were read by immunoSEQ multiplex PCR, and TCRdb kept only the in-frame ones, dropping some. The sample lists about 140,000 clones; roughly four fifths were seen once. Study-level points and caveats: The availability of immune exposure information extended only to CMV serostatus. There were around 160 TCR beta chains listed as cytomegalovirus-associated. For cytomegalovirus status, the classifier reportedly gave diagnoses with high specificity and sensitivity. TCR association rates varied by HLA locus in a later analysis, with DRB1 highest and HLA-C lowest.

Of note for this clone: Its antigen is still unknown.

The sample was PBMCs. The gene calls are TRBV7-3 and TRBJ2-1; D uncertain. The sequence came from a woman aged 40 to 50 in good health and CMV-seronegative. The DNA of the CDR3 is TGTGCCAGCAGCCCCGGTGCGACTAATGAGCAGTTCTTC. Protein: CASSPGATNEQFF.